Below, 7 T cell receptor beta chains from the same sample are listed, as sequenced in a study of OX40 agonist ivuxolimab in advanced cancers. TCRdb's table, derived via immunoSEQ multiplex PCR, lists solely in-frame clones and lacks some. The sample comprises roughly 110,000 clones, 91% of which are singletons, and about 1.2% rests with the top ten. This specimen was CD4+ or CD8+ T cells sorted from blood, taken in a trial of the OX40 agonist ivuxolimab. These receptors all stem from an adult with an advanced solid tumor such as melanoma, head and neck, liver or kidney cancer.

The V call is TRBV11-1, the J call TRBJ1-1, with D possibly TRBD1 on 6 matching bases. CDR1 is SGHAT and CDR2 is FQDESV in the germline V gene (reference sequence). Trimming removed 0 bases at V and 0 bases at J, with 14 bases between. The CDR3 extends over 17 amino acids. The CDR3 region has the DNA TGTGCCAGCAGCTTAGCTTTCAGGGGAGGGGTGAACACTGAAGCTTTCTTT. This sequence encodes CASSLAFRGGVNTEAFF. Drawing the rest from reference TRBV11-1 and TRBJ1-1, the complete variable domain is EAEVAQSPRYKITEKSQAVAFWCDPISGHATLYWYRQILGQGPELLVQFQDESVVDDSQLPKDRFSAERLKGVDSTLKIQPAELGDSAMYLCASSLAFRGGVNTEAFFGQGTRLTVV.

In DNA form, the CDR3 reads TGCGCCAGCAGCCCTGGGACTAGCTGGGATACGCAGTATTTT. Its translation: CASSPGTSWDTQYF. The chain employs TRBV5-1 and TRBJ2-3, with TRBD2 identical over 9 bases. The CDR3 consists of 14 residues. V was pared by 4 bases and J by 6 bases, with 6 bases of the junction left unmatched. In germline, CDR1 is SGHRS, CDR2 YFSETQ.

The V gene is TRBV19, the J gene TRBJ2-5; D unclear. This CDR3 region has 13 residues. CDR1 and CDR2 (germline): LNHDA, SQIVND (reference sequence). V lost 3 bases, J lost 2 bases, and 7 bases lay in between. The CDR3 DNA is TGTGCCAGTAGTATCAGTCTACAAGAGACCCAGTACTTC. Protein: CASSISLQETQYF.

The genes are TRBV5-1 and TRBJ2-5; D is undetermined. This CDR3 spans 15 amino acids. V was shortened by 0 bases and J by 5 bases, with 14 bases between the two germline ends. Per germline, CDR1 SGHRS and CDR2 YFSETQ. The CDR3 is CASSLVSADMETQYF. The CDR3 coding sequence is TGCGCCAGCAGCTTGGTATCAGCTGACATGGAGACCCAGTACTTC.

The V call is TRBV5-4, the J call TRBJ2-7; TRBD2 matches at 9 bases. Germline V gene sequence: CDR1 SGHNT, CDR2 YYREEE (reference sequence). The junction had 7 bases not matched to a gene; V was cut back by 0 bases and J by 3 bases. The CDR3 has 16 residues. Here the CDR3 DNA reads TGTGCCAGCAGCTTGGGTCGGGCTAGCGGGAACTACGAGCAGTACTTC. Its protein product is CASSLGRASGNYEQYF.

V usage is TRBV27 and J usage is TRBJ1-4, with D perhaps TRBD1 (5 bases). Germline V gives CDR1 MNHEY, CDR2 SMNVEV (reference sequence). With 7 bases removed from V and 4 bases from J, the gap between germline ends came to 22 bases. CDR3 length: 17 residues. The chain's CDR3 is CASTTLPRGAGNEKLFF. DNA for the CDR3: TGTGCCAGCACCACCCTCCCGAGGGGCGCGGGTAATGAAAAACTGTTTTTT. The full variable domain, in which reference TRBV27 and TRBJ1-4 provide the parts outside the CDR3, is EAQVTQNPRYLITVTGKKLTVTCSQNMNHEYMSWYRQDPGLGLRQIYYSMNVEVTDKGDVPEGYKVSRKEKRNFPLILESPSPNQTSLYFCASTTLPRGAGNEKLFFGSGTQLSVL.

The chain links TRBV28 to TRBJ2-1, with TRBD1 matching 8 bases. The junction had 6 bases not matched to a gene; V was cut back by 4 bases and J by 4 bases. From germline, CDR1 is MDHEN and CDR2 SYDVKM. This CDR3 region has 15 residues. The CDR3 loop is CASSSSGTGYNEQFF. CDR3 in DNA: TGTGCCAGCAGTTCTTCCGGGACAGGTTACAATGAGCAGTTCTTC.